The 11 T cell receptor beta chains below were found in one sample sequenced in a study of identical twins. From the 5' RACE reads, TCRdb called clonotypes with MiXCR, one entry per CDR3 protein. The sample includes over 550,000 distinct CDR3 sequences, 7.1% of them seen just once. The same sample was also used in a study of yellow fever vaccine responses in identical twins.

The sequencing sample was made of PBMCs. These receptors were collected from a young woman in good health.

This clonotype was counted a few times. The V gene is TRBV5-1, the J gene TRBJ2-2, with unresolved D. V lost 9 bases to trimming and J lost 4 bases, with 19 bases between them. The CDR3 is made up of 15 amino acids. The germline CDR1 and CDR2 sequences are SGHRS and YFSETQ. The CDR3 nucleotides are TGCGCCACCAAGGACGGTCCAGACCGCACCGGGGAGCTGTTTTTT. This codes for CATKDGPDRTGELFF.

This clonotype has a count of ten or more. The V and J genes are TRBV4-1 and TRBJ2-2; D remains ambiguous. The CDR3 runs to 14 residues. The V gene's germline CDR1 is MGHRA and CDR2 YSYEKL. The V end was cut by 1 base, the J end by 8 bases, with 11 bases between. Here the CDR3 reads CASSQVDSAGELFF. The DNA for the CDR3 is TGCGCCAGCAGCCAAGTCGACTCTGCTGGGGAGCTGTTTTTT.

The chain joins TRBV6-1 to TRBJ1-3; perhaps TRBD1 as D (6 bases). Trimming removed 6 bases at V and 2 bases at J, with 11 bases between. The CDR3 totals 14 residues. The germline V gene encodes CDR1 MNHNS and CDR2 SASEGT. The CDR3 region is CASRSGTTGNTIYF. The CDR3 bases are TGTGCCAGCAGATCCGGGACAACTGGAAACACCATATATTTT.

J is TRBJ2-1 and V is TRBV14, with 12 bases aligning to TRBD2. V was pared by 2 bases and J by 6 bases, with 14 bases of the junction left unmatched. Germline V gene data show CDR1 as SGHDN and CDR2 as FVKESK. The CDR3 runs to 19 residues. CDR3: CASSQPWRLAGESGNEQFF. CDR3 bases: TGTGCCAGCAGCCAACCCTGGAGACTAGCGGGAGAGTCGGGCAATGAGCAGTTCTTC.

This clonotype was observed a few times. The chain uses TRBV15 and TRBJ2-3; D gene unclear. Between the trimmed V and J ends, which lost 0 bases and 0 bases, there was a span of 7 bases. The CDR3 runs 15 residues. The germline V gene encodes CDR1 LNHNV and CDR2 YYDKDF (reference sequence). CDR3 DNA sequence: TGTGCCACCAGCAGAGAAGGCGTTAGCACAGATACGCAGTATTTT. Amino acid sequence: CATSREGVSTDTQYF.

V gene TRBV19 combines with J gene TRBJ2-7; 10 bases match TRBD1. The ends lost 5 bases at V and 3 bases at J; junction bases unmatched: 13. The CDR3 has 17 amino acids. Germline lookup yields CDR1 LNHDA and CDR2 SQIVND (reference sequence). The CDR3 coding sequence is TGTGCCAGTAGTCCCCGTCCATCCGGGACAGGGGTCTACGAGCAGTACTTC. Its protein is CASSPRPSGTGVYEQYF.

CDR3 nucleotide sequence: TGCAGTGCTAGACCTCTACCGGGACAGAACTCTGGAAACACCATATATTTT. Its protein is CSARPLPGQNSGNTIYF. The chain uses TRBV20-1 and TRBJ1-3; 7 bases are a match to TRBD1. The CDR3 extends over 17 amino acids. Germline CDR1 DFQATT, CDR2 SNEGSKA (reference sequence). After removal of 2 bases from V and 0 bases from J, the junction contained 10 bases not matched to a gene.

The chain recombines TRBV6-2 or TRBV6-3 with TRBJ1-2; D remains unclear. From germline, CDR1 is MNHEY and CDR2 SVGEGT. The ends were cut back, 3 bases at V and 6 bases at J, with 8 bases in the middle. The CDR3 is made up of 12 amino acids. The CDR3 loop reads CASSYSAHGYTF. The CDR3, as DNA: TGTGCCAGCAGTTATTCAGCTCATGGCTACACCTTC.

This clonotype was observed a few times. Since the CDR3 does not end with the conserved phenylalanine or tryptophan, this likely comes from a read error. This rearrangement joins TRBV12-3 or TRBV12-4 to TRBJ1-2; 12 bases agree with TRBD1. The V gene end was trimmed by 2 bases and the J gene end by 7 bases; junction bases not matched to a gene: 8. CDR3 length: 16 residues. DNA of the CDR3: TGTGCCAGCAGTTTAAGCGTCGGGACAGGGGGCCTTGGCTACACCTCC. It specifies CASSLSVGTGGLGYTS.

The table lists this clonotype with a few counts. V gene TRBV4-1 combines with J gene TRBJ2-7, with D perhaps assigned TRBD1 or TRBD2 (5 bases each). Germline loops: CDR1 MGHRA, CDR2 YSYEKL. The CDR3 contains 15 residues. V was cut by 0 bases and J by 6 bases, with 15 bases left in between. The CDR3 is CASSQDGAGLGEQYV. The CDR3 DNA follows: TGCGCCAGCAGCCAAGACGGGGCAGGGCTCGGCGAGCAGTACGTC.

This clonotype was observed many times. V usage is TRBV20-1 and J usage is TRBJ1-2; D ambiguous. Germline V lookup: CDR1 DFQATT, CDR2 SNEGSKA (reference sequence). The CDR3 is made up of 13 amino acids. Trimming shortened V by 1 base and J by 3 bases, and 9 bases separated the two germline ends. CDR3: CSARVTRDYGYTF. The CDR3 nucleotides are TGCAGTGCTAGAGTGACACGTGACTATGGCTACACCTTC.